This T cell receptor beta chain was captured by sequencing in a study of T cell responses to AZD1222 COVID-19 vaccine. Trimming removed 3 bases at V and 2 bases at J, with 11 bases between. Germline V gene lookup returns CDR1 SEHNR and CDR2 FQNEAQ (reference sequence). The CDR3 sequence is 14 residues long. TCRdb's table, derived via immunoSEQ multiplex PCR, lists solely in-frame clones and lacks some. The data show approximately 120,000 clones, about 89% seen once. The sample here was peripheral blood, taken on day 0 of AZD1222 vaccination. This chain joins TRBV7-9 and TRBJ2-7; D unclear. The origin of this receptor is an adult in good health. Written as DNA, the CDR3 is TGTGCCAGCAGCTTTTCTGGGGTCCCCTACGAGCAGTACTTC. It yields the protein CASSFSGVPYEQYF.